A few counts support the clone carrying this TCR beta chain. Its antigen is unidentified. This sample was included in a study of cytomegalovirus exposure and HLA in healthy donors. Germline V CDR1 and CDR2: ENHRY, SYGVKD. The V segment lost 0 bases and the J segment 2 bases; nucleotides outside the gene matches: 10. The CDR3 consists of 19 residues. PCR involved 60 Vbeta and 13 Jbeta primers. The assay was immunoSEQ multiplex PCR, and TCRdb's table has in-frame clones only and misses some. Of 120,000 to 150,000 clones listed, around 70% were seen once; the top ten hold approximately 2%. Notes on the study in general: The dataset shows that most TCR sequences were rare, while some public TCRs occurred in many donors. TRBV6-2, TRBV6-3 and some other V segments were excluded as indistinguishable. A link between a missense DCLRE1C variant and TCR beta V- and J-gene trimming emerged from a later analysis. Later on, analysis showed that most CMV-associated TCR beta chains appeared to be HLA-restricted.

This clonotype was sampled from a middle-aged man in good health and CMV-seronegative. The chain employs TRBV10-3 and TRBJ2-3, with 11 positions matching TRBD2. Sequenced material: PBMCs. CDR3 DNA sequence: TGTGCCATCAGTGAGTCGAAGTACGGTAGCGGGGGGGTCACAGATACGCAGTATTTT. Its protein product is CAISESKYGSGGVTDTQYF.